This TCR beta chain is drawn from a study of CD8 T cells in ankylosing spondylitis. Study conclusions and caveats: A TCR beta motif of about 8 highly homologous variants seemed to mark ankylosing spondylitis blood. Disease-linked clones reportedly showed significant enrichment in matched ankylosing spondylitis synovial fluid.

Making use of molecular barcodes, quantitative 5'-RACE generated TCR beta libraries. TCRdb processed the 5' RACE reads anew with MiXCR; each CDR3 protein has one entry. The repertoire holds more than 250,000 distinct CDR3 sequences, with approximately 8% as singletons. CDR3 length: 14 residues. The germline CDR1 and CDR2 sequences are ENHRY and SYGVKD. V lost 4 bases and J lost 5, with 14 bases in between. This clonotype was observed many times. What it binds is not known. The chain joins TRBV10-3 to TRBJ1-1, with D hard to call. This TCR derives from a male donor with ankylosing spondylitis. The sample consisted of blood, either unsorted or a sorted T cell fraction (not recorded which). CDR3 region: CAISVAGMRTEAFF. As DNA, the CDR3 is TGTGCCATCAGTGTGGCAGGAATGAGGACTGAAGCTTTCTTT.